This T cell receptor beta chain was identified in a study of T cell responses to AZD1222 COVID-19 vaccine. Study findings and constraints: With dominance at 160-218 and 743-854, vaccine-associated CD4 TCRs spanned spike.

Assay used: immunoSEQ multiplex PCR; TCRdb lists only in-frame clones, some missing. The table records 140,000 or so clones, approximately 90% of them present only once. This clone is a singleton in its sample. No antigen is known for it. This specimen consisted of peripheral blood, obtained on day 0 of AZD1222 vaccination. The sequence derives from an adult in good health.

DNA of the CDR3: TGTGCCACCCTAGCAGAAGGCTACGAGCAGTACTTC. Translating it yields CATLAEGYEQYF. The rearrangement joins TRBV24-1 to TRBJ2-7, with D tentatively TRBD2 (5 bases). Looked up from germline, CDR1 is KGHDR and CDR2 is SFDVKD. The CDR3 is 12 residues long. The V gene lost 9 bases and the J gene lost 3 bases, with 11 bases spanning the gap.